This T cell receptor (beta chain) was observed in a study of T cell clonotyping in hematopoietic cell transplantation. Generated by immunoSEQ multiplex PCR, the TCRdb table keeps only in-frame clones and is missing some. Among nearly 70,000 clones listed, approximately 94% were seen once. The V segment lost 3 bases and the J segment 7 bases; nucleotides outside the gene matches: 8. In germline, CDR1 is SSHAT, CDR2 FNYEAQ (reference sequence). There are 17 residues in the CDR3. This sequence was found in a man aged 50 to 59 in good health. Some clones in this sample may be carry-over from other donors' samples. Sequences were obtained from peripheral blood mononuclear cells. This chain links TRBV7-7 with TRBJ2-2, with 13 bases aligning to TRBD2. This chain's CDR3 is CASSLGTGLAGYGELFF. In nucleotides, the CDR3 is TGTGCCAGCAGCTTGGGCACGGGACTAGCGGGATACGGGGAGCTGTTTTTT.